These T cell receptor beta chains were read from a single sample in a study of T cell responses to AZD1222 COVID-19 vaccine. Libraries were prepared by immunoSEQ multiplex PCR; TCRdb keeps only in-frame clonotypes and omits some of them. Here the sample spans around 99,000 clones, 85% to 95% being singletons. The starting material was peripheral blood, obtained on day 0 of AZD1222 vaccination. The receptors derive from an adult in good health. CDR3s include the opening cysteine and the closing phenylalanine or tryptophan. D genes are given only for firm matches. Clone size is not always given. Where it is, it says once, few, many or a class for expanded clones.

clone size: NA; D gene: NA; J gene: TRBJ2-1; V gene: TRBV5-5; CDR3 DNA: TGTGCCAGCAGCTCTCCCGGACTGAGAAACAATGAGCAGTTCTTC; CDR3 protein: CASSSPGLRNNEQFF
clone size: NA; D gene: NA; J gene: TRBJ1-6; V gene: TRBV28; CDR3 DNA: TGTGCCAGCAGGCCGGATTATAATTCACCCCTCCACTTT; CDR3 protein: CASRPDYNSPLHF
clone size: NA; D gene: NA; J gene: TRBJ1-1; V gene: TRBV9; CDR3 DNA: TGTGCCAGCAGCCCGAGCCAGGGCCCGAACACTGAAGCTTTCTTT; CDR3 protein: CASSPSQGPNTEAFF
clone size: NA; D gene: TRBD1; J gene: TRBJ2-1; V gene: TRBV29-1; CDR3 DNA: TGCAGCGTTGTTTTCCGGGACAGGGGCTACAATGAGCAGTTCTTC; CDR3 protein: CSVVFRDRGYNEQFF
clone size: NA; D gene: TRBD1; J gene: TRBJ2-1; V gene: TRBV6-4; CDR3 DNA: TGTGCCAGCAGTGTTTATCCGGGACAGGGCGGCAATGAGCAGTTCTTC; CDR3 protein: CASSVYPGQGGNEQFF
clone size: few; D gene: NA; J gene: TRBJ2-2; V gene: TRBV7-8; CDR3 DNA: TGTGCCAGCGGCCTAACCGATAACACCGGGGAGCTGTTTTTT; CDR3 protein: CASGLTDNTGELFF
clone size: NA; D gene: NA; J gene: TRBJ2-2; V gene: TRBV12-3/TRBV12-4; CDR3 DNA: TGTGCCAGCAGCCGCGGACAGGGGGAGCTGTTTTTT; CDR3 protein: CASSRGQGELFF
clone size: NA; D gene: TRBD1; J gene: TRBJ1-1; V gene: TRBV7-3; CDR3 DNA: TGTGCCAGCAGCGCCGGAGGGGGCACGCGGGCAATGGTTGAAGCTTTCTTT; CDR3 protein: CASSAGGGTRAMVEAFF
clone size: NA; D gene: NA; J gene: TRBJ1-3; V gene: TRBV3-1/TRBV3-2; CDR3 DNA: TGTGCCAGCAGCCAAGGGACAGCGCCTGGAAACACCATATATTTT; CDR3 protein: CASSQGTAPGNTIYF
clone size: few; D gene: NA; J gene: TRBJ1-5; V gene: TRBV24-1; CDR3 DNA: TGTGCCACCAGCAACGACAGAACCTCCAATCAGCCCCAGCATTTT; CDR3 protein: CATSNDRTSNQPQHF
clone size: once; D gene: NA; J gene: TRBJ2-1; V gene: TRBV11-2; CDR3 DNA: TGTGCCAGCAGCCCAGCCGAAGGGACCCCTCAGTTCTTC; CDR3 protein: CASSPAEGTPQFF
clone size: NA; D gene: TRBD1; J gene: TRBJ1-1; V gene: TRBV19; CDR3 DNA: TGTGCCAGCCGGACAGGGCGACTCTGGGTCACTGAAGCTTTCTTT; CDR3 protein: CASRTGRLWVTEAFF
clone size: once; D gene: TRBD2; J gene: TRBJ2-7; V gene: TRBV7-9; CDR3 DNA: TGTGCCAGCAGCCGACTGACTAGCGGTTTCTCCTACGAGCAGTACTTC; CDR3 protein: CASSRLTSGFSYEQYF
clone size: NA; D gene: NA; J gene: TRBJ1-2; V gene: TRBV15; CDR3 DNA: TGTGCCACCAGCAGAGATTCAGTAGCCCGAGTTGGCTACACCTTC; CDR3 protein: CATSRDSVARVGYTF
clone size: NA; D gene: TRBD2; J gene: TRBJ2-2; V gene: TRBV28; CDR3 DNA: TGTGCCAGCAGTTCCCAGTGGACTAGCGGGAGATCCGGGGAGCTGTTTTTT; CDR3 protein: CASSSQWTSGRSGELFF
clone size: NA; D gene: NA; J gene: TRBJ1-5; V gene: TRBV3-1/TRBV3-2; CDR3 DNA: TGTGCCAGCAGCCAGGGTAGCAATCAGCCCCAGCATTTT; CDR3 protein: CASSQGSNQPQHF